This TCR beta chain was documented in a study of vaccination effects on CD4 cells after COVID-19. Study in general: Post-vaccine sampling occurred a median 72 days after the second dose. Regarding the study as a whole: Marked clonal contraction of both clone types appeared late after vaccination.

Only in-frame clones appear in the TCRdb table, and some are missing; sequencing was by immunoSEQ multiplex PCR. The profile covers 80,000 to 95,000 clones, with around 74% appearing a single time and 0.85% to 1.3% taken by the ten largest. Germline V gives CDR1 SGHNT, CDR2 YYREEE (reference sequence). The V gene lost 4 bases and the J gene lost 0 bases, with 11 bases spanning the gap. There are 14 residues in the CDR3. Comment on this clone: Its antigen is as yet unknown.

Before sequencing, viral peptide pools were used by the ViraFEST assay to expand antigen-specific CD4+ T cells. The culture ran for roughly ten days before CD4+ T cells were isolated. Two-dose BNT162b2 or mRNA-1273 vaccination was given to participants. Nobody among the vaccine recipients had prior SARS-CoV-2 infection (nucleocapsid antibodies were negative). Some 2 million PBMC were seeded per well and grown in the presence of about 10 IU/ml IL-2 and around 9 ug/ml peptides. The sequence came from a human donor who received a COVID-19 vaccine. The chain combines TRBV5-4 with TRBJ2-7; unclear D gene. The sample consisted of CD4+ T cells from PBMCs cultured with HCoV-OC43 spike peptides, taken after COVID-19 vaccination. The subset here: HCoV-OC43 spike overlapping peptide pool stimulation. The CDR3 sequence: CASSPLGSSYEQYV. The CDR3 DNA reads TGTGCCAGCAGCCCCCTGGGAAGCTCCTACGAGCAGTACGTC.